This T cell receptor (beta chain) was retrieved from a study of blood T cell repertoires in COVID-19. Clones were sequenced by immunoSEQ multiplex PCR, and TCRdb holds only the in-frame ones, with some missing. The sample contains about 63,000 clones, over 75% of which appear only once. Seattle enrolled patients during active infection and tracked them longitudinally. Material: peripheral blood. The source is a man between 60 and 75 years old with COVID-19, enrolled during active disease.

The CDR3 spells CASRDTNYNEQFF. The DNA for the CDR3 is TGTGCCTCCCGGGACACCAACTACAATGAGCAGTTCTTC. The gene calls are TRBV27 and TRBJ2-1, with D perhaps TRBD1 (6 bases). CDR1 MNHEY and CDR2 SMNVEV come from the germline V gene (reference sequence). Trimming took off 11 bases at V and 3 bases at J, with 14 bases between the two ends. This CDR3 comprises 13 residues.